This T cell receptor delta chain came from a study of γδ T cells in repeated Plasmodium falciparum infection. The germline gives CDR1 TSWWSYY, CDR2 QGS. CDR3 length: 18 amino acids. Flow sorting of PBMC yielded separate Vgamma9/Vdelta2+ and Vdelta2-negative gammadelta T cell populations for bulk repertoire analysis. This clone was seen a handful of times. TCRdb attributes to this sequence the protein of a much larger clone, which differs from the DNA translation at residue 16; a read error is likely, and the protein displayed is translated from the DNA. TCRdb re-called the multiplex PCR reads with CATT. This sample yields approximately 93,000 delta-chain clones, of which over 0.9% are seen a single time; 9.5% to 10% belongs to the top ten.

The sequence was collected from a pool of human donors (malaria-infected and uninfected, not separated). The V and J genes are TRDV1 and TRDJ1; TRDD3 agrees at 10 bases. The sample taken for sequencing was gamma-delta T cells from blood. The CDR3: CALGELILITGGSDKPIF. In DNA form, the CDR3 reads TGTGCTCTTGGGGAACTAATCCTAATTACTGGGGGATCCGATAAACCCATCTTT.